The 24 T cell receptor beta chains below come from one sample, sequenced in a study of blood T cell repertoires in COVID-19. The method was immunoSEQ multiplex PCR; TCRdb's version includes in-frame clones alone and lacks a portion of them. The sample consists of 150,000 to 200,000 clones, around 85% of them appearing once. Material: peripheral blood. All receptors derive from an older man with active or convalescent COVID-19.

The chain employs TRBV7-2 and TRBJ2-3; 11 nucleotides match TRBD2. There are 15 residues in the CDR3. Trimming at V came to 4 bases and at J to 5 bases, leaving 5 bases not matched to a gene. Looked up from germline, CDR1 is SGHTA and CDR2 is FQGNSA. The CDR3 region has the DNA TGTGCCAGCAGCTCAATAGCGGGAGGGGGAGATACGCAGTATTTT. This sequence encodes CASSSIAGGGDTQYF.

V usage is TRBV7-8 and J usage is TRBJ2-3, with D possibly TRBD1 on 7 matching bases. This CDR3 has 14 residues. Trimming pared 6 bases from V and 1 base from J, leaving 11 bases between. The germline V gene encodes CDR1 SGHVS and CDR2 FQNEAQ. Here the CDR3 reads CASRRGTGTDTQYF. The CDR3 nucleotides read TGTGCCAGCAGACGGGGGACAGGCACAGATACGCAGTATTTT.

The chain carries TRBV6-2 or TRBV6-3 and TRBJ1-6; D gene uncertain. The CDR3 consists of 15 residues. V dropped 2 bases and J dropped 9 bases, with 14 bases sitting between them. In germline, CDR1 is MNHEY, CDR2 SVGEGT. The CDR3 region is CASSYGRVRSSPLHF. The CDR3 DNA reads TGTGCCAGCAGTTACGGGAGGGTAAGGAGTTCACCCCTCCACTTT.

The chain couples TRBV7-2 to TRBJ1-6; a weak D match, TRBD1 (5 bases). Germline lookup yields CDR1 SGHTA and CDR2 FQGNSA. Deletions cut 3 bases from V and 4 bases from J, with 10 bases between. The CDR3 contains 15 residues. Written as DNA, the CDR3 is TGTGCCAGCAGCTTCGAAGGGACTTATAATTCACCCCTCCACTTT. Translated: CASSFEGTYNSPLHF.

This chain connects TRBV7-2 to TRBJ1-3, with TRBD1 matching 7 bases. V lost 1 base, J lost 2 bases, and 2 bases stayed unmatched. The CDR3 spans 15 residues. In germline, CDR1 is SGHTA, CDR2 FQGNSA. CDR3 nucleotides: TGTGCCAGCAGCTTAGTCAGGGGGGCTGGAAACACCATATATTTT. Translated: CASSLVRGAGNTIYF.

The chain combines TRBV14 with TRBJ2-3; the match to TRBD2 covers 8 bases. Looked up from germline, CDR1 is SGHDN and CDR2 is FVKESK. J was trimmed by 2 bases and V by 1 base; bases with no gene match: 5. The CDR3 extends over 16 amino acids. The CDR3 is CASSQARGGLTDTQYF. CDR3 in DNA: TGTGCCAGCAGCCAAGCTCGGGGGGGCCTCACAGATACGCAGTATTTT. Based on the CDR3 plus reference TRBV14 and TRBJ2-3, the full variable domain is EAGVTQFPSHSVIEKGQTVTLRCDPISGHDNLYWYRRVMGKEIKFLLHFVKESKQDESGMPNNRFLAERTGGTYSTLKVQPAELEDSGVYFCASSQARGGLTDTQYFGPGTRLTVL.

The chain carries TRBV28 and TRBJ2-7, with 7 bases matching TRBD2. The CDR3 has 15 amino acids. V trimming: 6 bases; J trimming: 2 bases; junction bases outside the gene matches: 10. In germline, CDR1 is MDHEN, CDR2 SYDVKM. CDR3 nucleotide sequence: TGTGCCAGCAGGGGGAGGGGAATTGGGACCTACGAGCAGTACTTC. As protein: CASRGRGIGTYEQYF.

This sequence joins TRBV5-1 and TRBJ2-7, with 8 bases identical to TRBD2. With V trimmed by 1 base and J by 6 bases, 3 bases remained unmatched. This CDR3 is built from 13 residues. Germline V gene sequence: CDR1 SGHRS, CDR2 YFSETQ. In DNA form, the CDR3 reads TGCGCCAGCAGCTTGAGCGGGAGAGGCGAGCAGTACTTC. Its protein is CASSLSGRGEQYF.

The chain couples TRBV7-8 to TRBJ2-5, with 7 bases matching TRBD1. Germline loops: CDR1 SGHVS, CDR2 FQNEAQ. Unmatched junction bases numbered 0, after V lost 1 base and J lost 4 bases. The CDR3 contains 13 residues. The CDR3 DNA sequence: TGTGCCAGCAGCTTAGACAGGGGAGAGACCCAGTACTTC. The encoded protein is CASSLDRGETQYF.

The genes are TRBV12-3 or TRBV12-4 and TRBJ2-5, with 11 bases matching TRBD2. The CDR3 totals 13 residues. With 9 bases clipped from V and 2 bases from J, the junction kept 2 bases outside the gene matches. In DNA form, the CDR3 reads TGTGCCAGTAGCGGGGGGGTTCAAGAGACCCAGTACTTC. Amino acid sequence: CASSGGVQETQYF.

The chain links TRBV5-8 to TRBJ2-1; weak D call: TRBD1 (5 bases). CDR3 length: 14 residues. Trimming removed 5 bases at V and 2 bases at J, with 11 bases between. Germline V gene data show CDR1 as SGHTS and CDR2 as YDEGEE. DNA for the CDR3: TGTGCCAGCAGTTCCGACAGAACCTACAATGAGCAGTTCTTC. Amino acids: CASSSDRTYNEQFF.

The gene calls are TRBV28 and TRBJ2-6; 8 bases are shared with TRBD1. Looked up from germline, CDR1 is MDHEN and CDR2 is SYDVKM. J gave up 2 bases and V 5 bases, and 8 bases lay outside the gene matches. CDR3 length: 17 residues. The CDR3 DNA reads TGTGCCAGCAGTCCCCGACAGGGGCTCGCTGGGGCCAACGTCCTGACTTTC. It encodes CASSPRQGLAGANVLTF.

The CDR3 sequence: CASSPSQGSFTGELFF. CDR3 nucleotide sequence: TGTGCCAGCTCACCCTCCCAGGGGTCGTTCACCGGGGAGCTGTTTTTT. This chain links TRBV18 with TRBJ2-2, with TRBD1 as a possible D gene (6 bases). The CDR3 is 16 amino acids. Germline V gene data show CDR1 as KGHSH and CDR2 as LQKENI. V was cut by 3 bases and J by 4 bases, with 15 bases left in between.

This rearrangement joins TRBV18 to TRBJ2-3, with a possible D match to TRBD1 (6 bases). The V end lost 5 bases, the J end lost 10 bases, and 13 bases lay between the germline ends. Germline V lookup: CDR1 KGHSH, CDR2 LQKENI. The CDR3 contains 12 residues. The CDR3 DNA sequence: TGTGCCAGCTCAACAAACAGGGATGCGCAGTATTTT. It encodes CASSTNRDAQYF. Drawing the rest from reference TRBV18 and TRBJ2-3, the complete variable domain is NAGVMQNPRHLVRRRGQEARLRCSPMKGHSHVYWYRQLPEEGLKFMVYLQKENIIDESGMPKERFSAEFPKEGPSILRIQQVVRGDSAAYFCASSTNRDAQYFGPGTRLTVL.

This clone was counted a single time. The CDR3 sequence: CASSQEGAAEFLSIWGYTF. The DNA for the CDR3 is TGCGCCAGCAGTCAAGAGGGGGCTGCGGAGTTTCTCTCTATTTGGGGCTACACCTTC. The chain combines TRBV23-1 with TRBJ1-2, with 7 bases identical to TRBD1. TRBV23-1 is identified as an open reading frame with a role that is uncertain. After removal of 2 bases from V and 8 bases from J, the junction contained 23 bases not matched to a gene. This CDR3 contains 19 residues.

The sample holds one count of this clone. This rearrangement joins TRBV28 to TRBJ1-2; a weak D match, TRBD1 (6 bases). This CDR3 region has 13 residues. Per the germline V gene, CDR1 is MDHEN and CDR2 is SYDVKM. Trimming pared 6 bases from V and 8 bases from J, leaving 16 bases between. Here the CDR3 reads CASRTRGSRGYTF. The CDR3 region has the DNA TGTGCCAGCAGAACCAGGGGTTCGAGAGGCTACACCTTC.

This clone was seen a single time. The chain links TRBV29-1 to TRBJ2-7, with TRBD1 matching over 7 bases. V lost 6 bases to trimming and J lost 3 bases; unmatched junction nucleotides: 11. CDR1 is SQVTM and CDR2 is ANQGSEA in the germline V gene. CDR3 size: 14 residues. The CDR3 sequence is CSVDPGTDRYEQYF. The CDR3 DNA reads TGCAGCGTCGACCCCGGGACAGACCGCTACGAGCAGTACTTC.

CDR3 DNA: TGTGCCAGCACCTGGGGGGACGGTGAGCAGTTCTTC. Translating gives CASTWGDGEQFF. The chain recombines TRBV5-6 with TRBJ2-1; D perhaps matches TRBD2 (6 bases). The CDR3 is made up of 12 amino acids. The germline V gene has CDR1 SGHDT and CDR2 YYEEEE. Trimming shortened V by 6 bases and J by 9 bases, and 13 bases separated the two germline ends.

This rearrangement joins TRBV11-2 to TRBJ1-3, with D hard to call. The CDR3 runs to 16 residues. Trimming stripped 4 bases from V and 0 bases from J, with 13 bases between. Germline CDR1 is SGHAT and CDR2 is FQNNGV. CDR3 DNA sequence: TGTGCCAGCAGCTCAGCCGGGAGCTTCTCTGGAAACACCATATATTTT. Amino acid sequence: CASSSAGSFSGNTIYF. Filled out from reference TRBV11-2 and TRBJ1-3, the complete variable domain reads EAGVAQSPRYKIIEKRQSVAFWCNPISGHATLYWYQQILGQGPKLLIQFQNNGVVDDSQLPKDRFSAERLKGVDSTLKIQPAKLEDSAVYLCASSSAGSFSGNTIYFGEGSWLTVV.

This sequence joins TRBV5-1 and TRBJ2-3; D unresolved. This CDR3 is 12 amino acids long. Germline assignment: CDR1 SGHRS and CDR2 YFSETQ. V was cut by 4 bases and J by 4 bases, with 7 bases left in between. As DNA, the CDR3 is TGCGCCAGCAGCCCCCCGTCAGATACGCAGTATTTT. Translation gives CASSPPSDTQYF.

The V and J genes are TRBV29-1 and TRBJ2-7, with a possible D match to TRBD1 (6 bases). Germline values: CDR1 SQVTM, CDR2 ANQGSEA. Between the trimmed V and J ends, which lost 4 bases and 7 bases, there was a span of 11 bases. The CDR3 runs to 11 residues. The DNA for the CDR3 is TGCAGCGTTGCAGGGGCAGGGGAGCAGTACTTC. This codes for CSVAGAGEQYF.

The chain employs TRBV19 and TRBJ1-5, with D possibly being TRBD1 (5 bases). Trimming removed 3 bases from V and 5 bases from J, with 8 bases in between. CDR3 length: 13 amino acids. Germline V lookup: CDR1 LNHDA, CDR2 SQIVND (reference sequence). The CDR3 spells CASSMGRHQPQHF. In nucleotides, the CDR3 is TGTGCCAGTAGTATGGGGCGGCATCAGCCCCAGCATTTT.

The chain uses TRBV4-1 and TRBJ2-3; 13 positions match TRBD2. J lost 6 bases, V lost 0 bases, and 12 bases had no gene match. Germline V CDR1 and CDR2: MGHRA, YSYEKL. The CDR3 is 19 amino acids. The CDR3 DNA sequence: TGCGCCAGCAGCCAAGACGCCGGACTAGCGGGGGCGAGCTGGGATACGCAGTATTTT. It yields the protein CASSQDAGLAGASWDTQYF.

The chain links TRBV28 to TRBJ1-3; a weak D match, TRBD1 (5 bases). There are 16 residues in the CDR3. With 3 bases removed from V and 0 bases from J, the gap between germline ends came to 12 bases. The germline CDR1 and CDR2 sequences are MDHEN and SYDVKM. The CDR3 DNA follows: TGTGCCAGCAGTTTCTCAGGGCATAACTCTGGAAACACCATATATTTT. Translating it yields CASSFSGHNSGNTIYF.